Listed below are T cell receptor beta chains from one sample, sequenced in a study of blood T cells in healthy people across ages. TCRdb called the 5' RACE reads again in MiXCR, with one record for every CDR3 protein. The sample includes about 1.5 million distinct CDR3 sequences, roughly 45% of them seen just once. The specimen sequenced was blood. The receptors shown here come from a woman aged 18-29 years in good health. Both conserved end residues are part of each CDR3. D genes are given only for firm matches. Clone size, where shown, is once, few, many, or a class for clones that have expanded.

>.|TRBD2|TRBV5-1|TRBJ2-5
CASRLTSGTGNNEQYF
TGCGCCAGCAGGTTGACTAGCGGGACAGGGAACAATGAGCAGTACTTC
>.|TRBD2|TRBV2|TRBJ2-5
CARGLAGTQETQYF
TGTGCCAGGGGGCTAGCGGGGACCCAAGAGACCCAGTACTTC
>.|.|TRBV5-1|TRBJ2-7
CASSRGIGLAHSYEQYF
TGCGCCAGCAGCAGGGGAATCGGGCTAGCGCACTCCTACGAGCAGTACTTC
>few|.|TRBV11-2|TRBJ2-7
CASRPPQLRGYEQYF
TGTGCCAGCAGACCCCCGCAGCTTCGGGGTTACGAGCAGTACTTC
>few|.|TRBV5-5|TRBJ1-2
CASSLRGGGASYGYTF
TGTGCCAGCAGCTTGCGAGGTGGAGGAGCCTCCTATGGCTACACCTTC
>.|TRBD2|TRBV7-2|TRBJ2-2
CASSLMGGGNTGELFF
TGTGCCAGCAGCTTAATGGGGGGGGGGAACACCGGGGAGCTGTTTTTT
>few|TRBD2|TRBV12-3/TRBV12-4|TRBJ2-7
CASSPQAGVAYEQYF
TGTGCCAGCAGTCCCCAAGCGGGAGTGGCCTACGAGCAGTACTTC
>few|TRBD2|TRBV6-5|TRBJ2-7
CASSSRLAGGREQYF
TGTGCCAGCAGTTCTAGACTAGCGGGAGGGCGCGAGCAGTACTTC
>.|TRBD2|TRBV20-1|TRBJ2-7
CSARGGTSGSLDEQYF
TGCAGTGCTAGGGGGGGGACTAGCGGGAGTTTAGATGAGCAGTACTTC
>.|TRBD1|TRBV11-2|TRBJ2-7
CASRRRTGSYEQYF
TGTGCCAGCAGACGAAGGACAGGCTCCTACGAGCAGTACTTC
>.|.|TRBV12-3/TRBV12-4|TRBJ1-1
CASSFRQSYTEAFF
TGTGCCAGCAGTTTTAGACAGAGCTACACTGAAGCTTTCTTT
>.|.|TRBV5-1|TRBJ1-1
CASSLGGLANEAFF
TGCGCCAGCAGCTTGGGAGGGTTGGCGAATGAAGCTTTCTTT
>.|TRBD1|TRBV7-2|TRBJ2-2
CASSTLTGGGELFF
TGTGCCAGCAGCACCCTTACAGGGGGCGGGGAGCTGTTTTTT
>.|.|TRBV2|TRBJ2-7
CANQGSHEQYF
TGTGCCAATCAGGGTTCCCACGAGCAGTACTTC
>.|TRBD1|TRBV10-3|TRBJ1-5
CAIGEKGQGAGQPQHF
TGTGCCATCGGTGAGAAGGGGCAGGGGGCCGGCCAGCCCCAGCATTTT